Listed below are T cell receptor beta chains from one sample, sequenced in a study of T cell responses to AZD1222 COVID-19 vaccine. Sequencing was performed with immunoSEQ multiplex PCR; in TCRdb, only in-frame clones are kept and a portion is missing. The sample gives 130,000 or so clones, around 90% of which show up once; 4.5% to 7% is in the top ten. The source was peripheral blood, collected 28 days after the second AZD1222 dose. Source of these receptors: an adult who received the AZD1222 COVID-19 vaccine. CDR3s include the opening cysteine and the closing phenylalanine or tryptophan. D genes are given only for firm matches. Clone size is given for some rows only: seen once, a few or many times, or a class if the clone is expanded.

>TRBD1|NA|TRBJ2-5|TRBV5-1
CASSKDRALETQYF
TGCGCCAGCAGCAAGGACAGGGCCCTGGAGACCCAGTACTTC
>TRBD2|NA|TRBJ2-1|TRBV5-1
CASRLLAGDFYEQFF
TGCGCCAGCAGGTTGTTAGCGGGTGATTTCTATGAGCAGTTCTTC
>NA|NA|TRBJ1-2|TRBV25-1
CASSDGRYGYTF
TGTGCCAGCAGTGACGGTAGATATGGCTACACCTTC
>NA|NA|TRBJ1-6|TRBV30
CAWSVLGVDNSPLHF
TGTGCCTGGAGTGTATTGGGGGTGGATAATTCACCCCTCCACTTT
>NA|NA|TRBJ2-7|TRBV19
CASSLTQSYEQYF
TGTGCCAGTAGTTTGACCCAATCCTACGAGCAGTACTTC
>TRBD1|NA|TRBJ1-3|TRBV7-9
CASSTDRAGNTIYF
TGTGCCAGCAGCACGGACAGGGCTGGAAACACCATATATTTT
>NA|NA|TRBJ2-1|TRBV15
CATSPRDGLNEQFF
TGTGCCACCAGCCCCCGGGACGGACTAAATGAGCAGTTCTTC
>TRBD2|NA|TRBJ2-7|TRBV5-6
CASSLRRTSGSKYF
TGTGCCAGCAGCCTCCGCCGGACTAGCGGGAGTAAGTACTTC
>TRBD1|few|TRBJ1-1|TRBV18
CASSPLDRGNTEAFF
TGTGCCAGCTCACCATTGGACAGGGGGAACACTGAAGCTTTCTTT
>NA|NA|TRBJ1-4|TRBV19
CASSPGLENEKLFF
TGTGCCAGTAGCCCGGGACTAGAAAATGAAAAACTGTTTTTT
>TRBD1|NA|TRBJ1-6|TRBV4-2
CASSQASDRDSPLHF
TGTGCCAGCAGCCAAGCGTCTGACAGGGACTCACCCCTCCACTTT
>NA|NA|TRBJ1-1|TRBV2
CASGGSRETMNTEAFF
TGTGCCAGCGGGGGGTCCAGGGAAACCATGAACACTGAAGCTTTCTTT
>TRBD1|NA|TRBJ2-7|TRBV12-5
CASGLVQGDRHEQYF
TGTGCTAGTGGTTTGGTACAGGGGGATCGCCACGAGCAGTACTTC
>NA|once|TRBJ2-7|TRBV28
CASSHPGGGESSYEQYF
TGTGCCAGCAGCCATCCGGGGGGCGGGGAAAGCTCCTACGAGCAGTACTTC
>TRBD1|NA|TRBJ1-1|TRBV5-1
CASSLTTGKATEAFF
TGCGCCAGCAGCTTGACGACAGGGAAGGCCACTGAAGCTTTCTTT
>NA|once|TRBJ2-1|TRBV5-1
CASSGRTASSYNEQFF
TGCGCCAGCAGCGGGAGGACCGCAAGCTCCTACAATGAGCAGTTCTTC
>TRBD2|NA|TRBJ2-1|TRBV5-8
CASSPDGLAGTSVGNEQFF
TGTGCCAGCAGCCCTGATGGACTAGCGGGGACAAGTGTAGGCAATGAGCAGTTCTTC
>TRBD1|NA|TRBJ1-1|TRBV6-4
CASRASGGTEAFF
TGTGCCAGCAGGGCCTCAGGGGGCACTGAAGCTTTCTTT
>NA|NA|TRBJ1-4|TRBV24-1
CATSDAGTAGEKLFF
TGTGCCACCAGTGATGCCGGGACCGCGGGTGAAAAACTGTTTTTT
>NA|NA|TRBJ1-2|TRBV29-1
CSVEDRAAGDYGYTF
TGCAGCGTTGAAGATAGGGCAGCAGGGGACTATGGCTACACCTTC
>NA|NA|TRBJ2-2|TRBV5-1
CASSLEGTTGELFF
TGCGCCAGCAGCTTAGAAGGGACCACCGGGGAGCTGTTTTTT
>TRBD1|NA|TRBJ1-6|TRBV19
CASSDRDSSSPLHF
TGTGCCAGTTCGGACAGGGATTCGAGTTCACCCCTCCACTTT
>NA|NA|TRBJ1-2|TRBV7-9
CASKDPRGGNYGYTF
TGTGCCAGCAAGGACCCCAGAGGGGGTAACTATGGCTACACCTTC
>NA|NA|TRBJ2-3|TRBV7-6
CASSLGGPRGDTQYF
TGTGCCAGCAGCTTAGGGGGTCCACGAGGGGATACGCAGTATTTT
>TRBD2|NA|TRBJ2-1|TRBV2
CASTAGSGAYNEQFF
TGTGCCAGCACCGCGGGAAGCGGGGCCTACAATGAGCAGTTCTTC
>NA|NA|TRBJ1-6|TRBV19
CAAAENLNSPLHF
TGTGCCGCGGCGGAGAACCTAAATTCACCCCTCCACTTT
>NA|NA|TRBJ2-7|TRBV19
CASSIGGGGSYEQYF
TGTGCCAGTAGTATAGGAGGAGGGGGCTCCTACGAGCAGTACTTC
>TRBD1|NA|TRBJ1-5|TRBV25-1
CASSESGTGLFPQHF
TGTGCCAGCAGTGAGTCCGGGACAGGGCTCTTCCCCCAGCATTTT
>NA|NA|TRBJ2-1|TRBV19
CASRAGPYNEQFF
TGTGCCAGTAGGGCGGGACCATACAATGAGCAGTTCTTC
>TRBD1|NA|TRBJ2-2|TRBV7-3
CASRRGQGTGELFF
TGTGCCAGCCGACGGGGACAGGGAACCGGGGAGCTGTTTTTT
>NA|NA|TRBJ2-1|TRBV27
CASSRNNEQFF
TGTGCCAGCAGTAGGAACAATGAGCAGTTCTTC
>NA|NA|TRBJ1-1|TRBV18
CASSPRYTEAFF
TGTGCCAGCTCACCTCGATACACTGAAGCTTTCTTT
>TRBD2|NA|TRBJ2-7|TRBV11-2
CASSLAGGEQYF
TGTGCCAGCAGCTTAGCGGGAGGGGAGCAGTACTTC
>TRBD1|NA|TRBJ2-7|TRBV9
CASSESGTASYEQYF
TGTGCCAGCAGCGAGTCCGGGACAGCCTCCTACGAGCAGTACTTC
>NA|NA|TRBJ2-7|TRBV6-2/TRBV6-3
CASSYRGNEQYF
TGTGCCAGCAGTTACCGGGGAAACGAGCAGTACTTC
>NA|NA|TRBJ1-3|TRBV7-9
CASSPTGGSGNTIYF
TGTGCCAGCAGCCCCACCGGGGGTTCTGGAAACACCATATATTTT
>NA|NA|TRBJ1-1|TRBV6-6
CASSYSNSMNTEAFF
TGTGCCAGCAGTTACTCGAACAGCATGAACACTGAAGCTTTCTTT
>NA|NA|TRBJ2-1|TRBV18
CASSPPSRNLYNEQFF
TGTGCCAGCTCACCACCGAGCCGCAACCTTTACAATGAGCAGTTCTTC
>NA|NA|TRBJ1-5|TRBV19
CASKSRDDQPQHF
TGTGCCAGTAAAAGCAGGGACGATCAGCCCCAGCATTTT
>NA|NA|TRBJ1-1|TRBV3-1/TRBV3-2
CASSRHQKDNEAFF
TGTGCCAGCAGCCGCCATCAGAAGGACAATGAAGCTTTCTTT
>NA|once|TRBJ1-2|TRBV2
CASTAQGSNYGYTF
TGTGCCAGCACGGCACAGGGCAGTAACTATGGCTACACCTTC
>NA|NA|TRBJ1-3|TRBV30
CAWSSGRTNLASGNTIYF
TGTGCCTGGAGTTCGGGACGAACCAACCTTGCCTCTGGAAACACCATATATTTT
>NA|NA|TRBJ1-6|TRBV7-9
CASSLIQSSPLHF
TGTGCCAGCAGCCTCATACAGAGCTCACCCCTCCACTTT
>NA|NA|TRBJ1-1|TRBV19
CASSMELSRTEAFF
TGTGCCAGTAGTATGGAACTTAGTAGGACTGAAGCTTTCTTT
>NA|NA|TRBJ1-5|TRBV18
CASSPVTGSGGSNQPQHF
TGTGCCAGCTCACCCGTGACAGGCTCCGGGGGAAGCAATCAGCCCCAGCATTTT
>NA|NA|TRBJ1-5|TRBV5-6
CASSLWDVNQPQHF
TGTGCCAGCAGCTTATGGGACGTAAATCAGCCCCAGCATTTT
>TRBD1|NA|TRBJ1-2|TRBV2
CASRGRDSTYGYTF
TGTGCCAGCAGGGGACGGGACAGCACTTATGGCTACACCTTC
>TRBD1|NA|TRBJ1-1|TRBV5-4
CASSLTGGKVEAFF
TGTGCCAGCAGCTTGACAGGGGGTAAAGTTGAAGCTTTCTTT
>TRBD1|NA|TRBJ2-7|TRBV9
CASSVGDRETYEQYF
TGTGCCAGCAGCGTAGGGGACAGGGAGACCTACGAGCAGTACTTC
>NA|NA|TRBJ2-1|TRBV11-1
CASSLGGWSYNEQFF
TGTGCCAGCAGCTTAGGGGGGTGGTCCTACAATGAGCAGTTCTTC
>NA|few|TRBJ1-1|TRBV5-1
CASSLLGDTEAFF
TGCGCCAGCAGCTTGCTGGGGGACACTGAAGCTTTCTTT
>TRBD1|NA|TRBJ2-4|TRBV5-4
CASSRRDSLNIQYF
TGTGCCAGCAGCCGCCGGGACAGCCTAAACATTCAGTACTTC
>NA|NA|TRBJ2-3|TRBV7-2
CASSSGLTTPTQYF
TGTGCCAGCAGCTCGGGACTCACTACACCGACGCAGTATTTT